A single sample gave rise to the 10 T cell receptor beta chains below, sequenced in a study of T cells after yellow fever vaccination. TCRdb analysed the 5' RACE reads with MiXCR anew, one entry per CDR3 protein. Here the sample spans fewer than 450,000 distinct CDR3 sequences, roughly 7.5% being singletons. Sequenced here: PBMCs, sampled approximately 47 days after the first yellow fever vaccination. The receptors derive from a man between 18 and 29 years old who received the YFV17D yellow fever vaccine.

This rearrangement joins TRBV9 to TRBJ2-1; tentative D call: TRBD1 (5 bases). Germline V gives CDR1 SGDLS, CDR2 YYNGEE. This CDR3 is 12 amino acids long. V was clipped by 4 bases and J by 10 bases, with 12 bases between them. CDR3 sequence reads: CASSPQGREQFF. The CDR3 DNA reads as TGTGCCAGCAGCCCCCAGGGCCGCGAGCAGTTCTTC.

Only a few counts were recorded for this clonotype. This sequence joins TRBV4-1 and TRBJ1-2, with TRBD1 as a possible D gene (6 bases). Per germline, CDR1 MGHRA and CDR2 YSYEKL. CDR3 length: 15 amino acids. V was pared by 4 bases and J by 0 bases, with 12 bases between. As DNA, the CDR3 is TGCGCCAGCAGCCGGGTTGGACAGCCTAACTATGGCTACACCTTC. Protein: CASSRVGQPNYGYTF.

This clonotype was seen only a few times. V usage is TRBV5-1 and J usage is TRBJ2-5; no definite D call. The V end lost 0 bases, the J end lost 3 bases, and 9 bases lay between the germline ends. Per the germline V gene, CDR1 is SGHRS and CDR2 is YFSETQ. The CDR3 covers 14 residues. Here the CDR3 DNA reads TGCGCCAGCAGCTTGGAGGGCTTAAAAGAGACCCAGTACTTC. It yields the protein CASSLEGLKETQYF.

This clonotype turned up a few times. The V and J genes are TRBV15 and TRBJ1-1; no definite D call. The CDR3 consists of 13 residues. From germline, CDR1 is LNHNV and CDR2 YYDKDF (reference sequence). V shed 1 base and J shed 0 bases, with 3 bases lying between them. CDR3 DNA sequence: TGTGCCACCAGCAGAGTAATGAACACTGAAGCTTTCTTT. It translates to CATSRVMNTEAFF.

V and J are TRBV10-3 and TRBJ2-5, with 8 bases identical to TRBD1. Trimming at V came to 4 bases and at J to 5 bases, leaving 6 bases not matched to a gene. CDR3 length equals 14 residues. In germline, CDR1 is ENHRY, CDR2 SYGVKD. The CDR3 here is CAISADRAGETQYF. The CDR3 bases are TGTGCCATCAGTGCGGACAGGGCCGGGGAGACCCAGTACTTC.

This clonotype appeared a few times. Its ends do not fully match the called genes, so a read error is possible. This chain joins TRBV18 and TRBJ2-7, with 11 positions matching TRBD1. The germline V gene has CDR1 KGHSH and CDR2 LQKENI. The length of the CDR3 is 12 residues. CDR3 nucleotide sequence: TGTGCCAGCTCCCTCTTTGGGACAGGGGGGGACTTC. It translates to CASSLFGTGGDF.

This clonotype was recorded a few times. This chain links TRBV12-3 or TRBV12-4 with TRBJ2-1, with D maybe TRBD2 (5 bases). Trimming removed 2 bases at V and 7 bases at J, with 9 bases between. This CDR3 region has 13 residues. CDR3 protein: CASSLRGKNEQFF. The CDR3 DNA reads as TGTGCCAGCAGTTTAAGAGGGAAAAATGAGCAGTTCTTC.

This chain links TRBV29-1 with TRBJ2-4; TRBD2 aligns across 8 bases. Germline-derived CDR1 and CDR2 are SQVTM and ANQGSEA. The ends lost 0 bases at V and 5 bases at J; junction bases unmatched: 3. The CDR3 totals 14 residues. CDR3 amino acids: CSVEDRGGQNIQYF. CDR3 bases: TGCAGCGTTGAAGATCGGGGGGGTCAAAACATTCAGTACTTC. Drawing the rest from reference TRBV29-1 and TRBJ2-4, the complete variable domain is SAVISQKPSRDICQRGTSLTIQCQVDSQVTMMFWYRQQPGQSLTLIATANQGSEATYESGFVIDKFPISRPNLTFSTLTVSNMSPEDSSIYLCSVEDRGGQNIQYFGAGTRLSVL.

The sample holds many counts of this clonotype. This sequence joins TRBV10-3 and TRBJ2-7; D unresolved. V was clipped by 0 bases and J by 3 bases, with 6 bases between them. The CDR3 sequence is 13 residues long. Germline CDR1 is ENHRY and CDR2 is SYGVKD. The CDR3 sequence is CAISESLHYEQYV. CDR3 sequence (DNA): TGTGCCATCAGTGAGTCTCTCCACTACGAGCAGTACGTC.

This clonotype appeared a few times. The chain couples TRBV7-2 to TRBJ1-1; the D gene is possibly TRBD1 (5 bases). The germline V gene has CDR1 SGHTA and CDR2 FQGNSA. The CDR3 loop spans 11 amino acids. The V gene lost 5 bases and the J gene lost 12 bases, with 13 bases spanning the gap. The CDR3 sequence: CASSALGASFF. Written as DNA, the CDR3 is TGTGCCAGCAGCGCCTTAGGGGCGTCTTTCTTT. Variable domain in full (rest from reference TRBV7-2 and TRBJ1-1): GAGVSQSPSNKVTEKGKDVELRCDPISGHTALYWYRQSLGQGLEFLIYFQGNSAPDKSGLPSDRFSAERTGGSVSTLTIQRTQQEDSAVYLCASSALGASFFGQGTRLTVV.